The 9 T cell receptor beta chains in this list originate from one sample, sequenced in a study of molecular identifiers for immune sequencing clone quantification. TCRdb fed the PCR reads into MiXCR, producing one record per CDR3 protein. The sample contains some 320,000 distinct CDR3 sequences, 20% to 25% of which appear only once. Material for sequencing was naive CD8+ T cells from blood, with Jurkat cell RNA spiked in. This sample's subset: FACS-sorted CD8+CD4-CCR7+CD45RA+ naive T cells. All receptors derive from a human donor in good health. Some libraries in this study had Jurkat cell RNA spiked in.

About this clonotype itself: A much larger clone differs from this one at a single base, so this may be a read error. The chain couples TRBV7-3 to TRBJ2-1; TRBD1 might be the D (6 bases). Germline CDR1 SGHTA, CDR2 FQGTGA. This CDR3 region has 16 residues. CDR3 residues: CASSLGGSAMPDEQLF. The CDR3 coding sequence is TGTGCCAGCAGCTTAGGGGGCTCCGCCATGCCCGATGAGCAGCTCTTC.

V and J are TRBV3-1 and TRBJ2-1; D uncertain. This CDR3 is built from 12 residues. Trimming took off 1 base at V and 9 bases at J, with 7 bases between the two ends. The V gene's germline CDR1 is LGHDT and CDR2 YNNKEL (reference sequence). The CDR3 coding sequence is TGTGCCAGCAGCCAAGTTTCGTTTGAGCAGTTCTTC. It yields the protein CASSQVSFEQFF.

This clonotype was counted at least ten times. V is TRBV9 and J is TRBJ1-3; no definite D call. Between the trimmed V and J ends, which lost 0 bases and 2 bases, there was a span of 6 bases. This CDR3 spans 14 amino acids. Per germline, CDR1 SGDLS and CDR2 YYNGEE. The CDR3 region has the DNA TGTGCCAGCAGCGTAGCCAGGCCTGGAAACACCATATATTTT. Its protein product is CASSVARPGNTIYF.

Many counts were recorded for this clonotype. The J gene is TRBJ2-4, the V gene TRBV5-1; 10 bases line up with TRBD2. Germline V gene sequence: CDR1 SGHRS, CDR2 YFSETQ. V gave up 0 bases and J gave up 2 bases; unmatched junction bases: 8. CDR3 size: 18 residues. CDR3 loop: CASSLAASGRAPKNIQYF. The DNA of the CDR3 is TGCGCCAGCAGCTTGGCCGCAAGCGGGAGGGCCCCCAAAAACATTCAGTACTTC.

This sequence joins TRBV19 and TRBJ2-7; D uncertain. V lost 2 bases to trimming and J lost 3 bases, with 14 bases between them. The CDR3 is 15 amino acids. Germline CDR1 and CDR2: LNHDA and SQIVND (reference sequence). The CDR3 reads CASSIIGRAGYEQYF. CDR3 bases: TGTGCCAGTAGTATAATAGGACGGGCCGGCTACGAGCAGTACTTC.

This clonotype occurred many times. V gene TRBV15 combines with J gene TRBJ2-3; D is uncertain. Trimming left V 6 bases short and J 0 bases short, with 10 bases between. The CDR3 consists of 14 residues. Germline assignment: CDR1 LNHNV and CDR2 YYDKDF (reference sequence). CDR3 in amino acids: CATSGKASTDTQYF. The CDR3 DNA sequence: TGTGCCACCAGTGGAAAGGCCAGCACAGATACGCAGTATTTT.

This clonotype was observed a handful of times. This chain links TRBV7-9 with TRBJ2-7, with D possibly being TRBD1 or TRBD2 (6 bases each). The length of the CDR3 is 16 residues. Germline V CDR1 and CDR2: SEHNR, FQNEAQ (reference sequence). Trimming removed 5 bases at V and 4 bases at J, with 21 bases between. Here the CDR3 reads CASSATQGHRGYEQYF. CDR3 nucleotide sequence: TGTGCCAGCAGCGCAACCCAGGGGCATCGGGGGTACGAGCAGTACTTC.

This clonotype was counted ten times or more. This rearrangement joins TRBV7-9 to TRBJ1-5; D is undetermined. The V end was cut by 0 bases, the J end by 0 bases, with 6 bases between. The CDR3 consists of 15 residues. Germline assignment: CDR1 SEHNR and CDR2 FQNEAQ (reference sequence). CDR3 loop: CASSLAPDSNQPQHF. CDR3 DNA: TGTGCCAGCAGCTTAGCTCCCGATAGCAATCAGCCCCAGCATTTT.

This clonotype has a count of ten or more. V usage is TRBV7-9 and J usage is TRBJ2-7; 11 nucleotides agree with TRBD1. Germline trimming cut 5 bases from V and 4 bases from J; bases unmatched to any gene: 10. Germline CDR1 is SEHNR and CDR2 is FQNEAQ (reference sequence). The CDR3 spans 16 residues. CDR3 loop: CASSPGTGGWRYEQYF. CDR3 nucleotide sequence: TGTGCCAGCAGCCCAGGGACAGGGGGTTGGCGGTACGAGCAGTACTTC.